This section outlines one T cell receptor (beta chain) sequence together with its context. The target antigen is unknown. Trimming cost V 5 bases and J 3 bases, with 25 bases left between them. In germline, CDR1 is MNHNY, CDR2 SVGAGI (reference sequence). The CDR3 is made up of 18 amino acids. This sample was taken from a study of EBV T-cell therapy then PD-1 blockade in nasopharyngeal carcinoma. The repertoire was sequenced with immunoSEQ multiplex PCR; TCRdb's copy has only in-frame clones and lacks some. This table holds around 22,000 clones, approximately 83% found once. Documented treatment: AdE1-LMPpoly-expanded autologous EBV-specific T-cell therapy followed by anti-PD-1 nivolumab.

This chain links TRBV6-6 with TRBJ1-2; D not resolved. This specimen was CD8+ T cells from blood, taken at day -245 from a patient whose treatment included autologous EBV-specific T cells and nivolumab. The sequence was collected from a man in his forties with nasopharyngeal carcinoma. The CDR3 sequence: CASSPRLVDLLGYYGYTF. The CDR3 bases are TGTGCCAGCAGTCCGCGATTGGTTGATTTACTGGGCTACTATGGCTACACCTTC.